The present TCR beta chain was sequenced within a study of monozygotic twins with inflammatory bowel disease. Points on this clonotype: The antigen is not known.

CDR1 is MGHRA and CDR2 is YSYEKL in the germline V gene. This CDR3 spans 15 amino acids. Study-wide results and limits: Sharing of clonotypes with others was lower in IBD patients than in healthy twins, and this was especially so with disease activity.

After re-calling the 5' RACE reads, TCRdb lists one entry per CDR3 protein, DNA absent. Its table lists about 330,000 distinct CDR3 sequences. The clonotype originates from a human donor with ulcerative colitis or Crohn's disease, or a healthy co-twin of an affected twin (not recorded which). The chain links TRBV4-1 to TRBJ2-4. Specimen: blood. The CDR3 sequence: CASSQANLAKNIQYF.